Sequencing of this T cell receptor (beta chain) was carried out in a study of control samples from healthy donors and cancer patients. TCRdb's copy holds only in-frame clones and misses some; the assay was immunoSEQ multiplex PCR. This sample has fewer than 95,000 clones, with 86% found just once. Trimming took off 7 bases at V and 0 bases at J, with 15 bases between the two ends. CDR1 LNHDA and CDR2 SQIVND come from the germline V gene (reference sequence). The CDR3 is made up of 15 amino acids. Specimen: blood. The sequence was obtained from a woman aged 45-60 years in good health. This chain links TRBV19 with TRBJ1-1; possibly TRBD1 for D (6 bases). DNA of the CDR3: TGTGCCAGTACCTACAGGGTTACCTTGAACACTGAAGCTTTCTTT. Its protein is CASTYRVTLNTEAFF.